This T cell receptor (beta chain) is from a study of graft-versus-host responses after intestinal transplantation (dated by TCRdb to the early 2020s). Describing the broader study: The transplants that recipients received were multivisceral, liver-intestinal, or isolated intestinal. All recipients received anti-thymocyte globulin induction followed by maintenance tacrolimus and steroids for around 3 years. After intestinal transplantation, graft-versus-host and host-versus-graft alloreactive T cell clones in the graft, circulation and bone marrow were tracked using bulk TCR-beta CDR3 sequencing. Alloreactive clones were identified by sequencing pre-transplant mixed lymphocyte reaction products and comparing these products with unstimulated pre-transplant donor and recipient T cells. Of the 20 to 30 intestinal transplant recipients enrolled in the cohort, one of whom was a retransplant, a few patients without pretransplant specimens were excluded. A peak of at least 4% donor T cells among recipient peripheral blood mononuclear cells was the definition used for donor T cell macrochimerism. Rather than going through the commercial service, samples from a few later patients were sequenced in-house on an Illumina MiSeq and processed with MiXCR.

Notes on this clone: What this receptor recognizes is not known. Base qualities are missing; no much larger clone stands one base away.

Results the study describes overall, beyond this receptor: GvH clones were found in recipient bone marrow, and some of the GvH clones appeared earlier in ileal mucosa or blood, which is consistent with an intestinal mucosal origin. In the allografts of patients with donor T cell macrochimerism, GvH to HvG T cell clonal ratios were high. Early after transplant, peak levels of circulating GvH clones were found to be associated with declines in HvG clones. The relatively low number and heterogeneity of intestinal transplant patients limited the conclusions.

In the first month after transplant, blood samples were collected up to 4 times, and after that at least monthly when available. The library was made by the immunoSEQ multiplex PCR assay. Adaptive Biotechnologies carried out high-throughput TCR-beta CDR3 sequencing of genomic DNA for most patients. The authors' analysis ran thus. Adaptive's ImmunoSEQ software supplied the TCR sequencing data for 15 to 20 patients, while MiXCR and VDJtools were used to process a few other patients. Because the origin of CDR3 nucleotide sequences shared between donor and recipient could not be assigned, those sequences were removed. At least 2-fold expansion over unstimulated cells and a minimum CFSE-low frequency of 0.002% (template counts) or 0.001% (read counts) were required for clones to be classified as alloreactive. Clones detected in sequenced pre-transplant spleen, lymph node, or MLR CFSE-low populations of the donor or recipient were defined as mappable. The cumulative frequency of alloreactive clones was calculated as a percentage of all sequences, weighted by copy number. Drawn from immuneACCESS, this table holds only the in-frame rearrangements with V and J called that TCRdb kept. Clones are partly lost; checked studies trace under half to an unresolved V gene and leave the rest unexplained. The DNA gave D and trimming, while V, J and clone size come from that table. The sample contains over 20,000 clones, roughly 92% of them found a single time. The ten largest clones add up to approximately 42% of the sample.

V is cut by 5 bases and J by 3 bases, and the space between the germline ends is 8 bases. The CDR3 holds 13 amino acids from the cysteine to the phenylalanine. The CDR3 DNA has 39 bases and is translated from base 1. The germline V gene (reference sequence) gives CDR1 as LNHDA and CDR2 as SQIVND. This sample comprised PBMCs, obtained around 37 weeks after intestinal transplant. Recombination joined TRBV19 with TRBJ1-5, with the D segment identity uncertain. This TCR was recovered from a human patient who received an intestinal transplant, so some T cells may come from the graft donor. The CDR3 region reads CASSFLNNQPQHF. The nucleotide sequence reads TGTGCCAGTAGTTTCCTGAACAATCAGCCCCAGCATTTT.